Below are 26 T cell receptor beta chains sequenced from a single sample in a study of T cells after yellow fever vaccination. TCRdb analysed the 5' RACE reads with MiXCR anew, one entry per CDR3 protein. The sample shows over 300,000 distinct CDR3 sequences, about 4% of them seen only once. Sequenced here: PBMCs, sampled 5 days after the yellow fever booster vaccination. The receptors were sampled from a man younger than 35 who received the YFV17D yellow fever vaccine.

The J gene is TRBJ2-3, the V gene TRBV29-1; tentatively, D is TRBD2 (5 bases). V lost 1 base and J lost 4, with 18 bases in between. CDR1 and CDR2 (germline): SQVTM, ANQGSEA. This CDR3 has 16 residues. This chain's CDR3 is CSVEAPEDGVSDTQYF. CDR3 DNA: TGCAGCGTTGAAGCTCCCGAGGACGGGGTCTCAGATACGCAGTATTTT.

This clonotype has just a few counts. The chain recombines TRBV11-2 with TRBJ1-4, with D uncertain. The CDR3 has 17 amino acids. Germline loops: CDR1 SGHAT, CDR2 FQNNGV. Trimming pared 6 bases from V and 3 bases from J, leaving 20 bases between. CDR3 in amino acids: CASSRWTLARPNEKLFF. The CDR3 DNA follows: TGTGCCAGCAGTCGATGGACTTTGGCACGGCCTAATGAAAAACTGTTTTTT.

The gene calls are TRBV6-1 and TRBJ1-4; D remains unclear. The CDR3 runs 11 residues. The V gene's germline CDR1 is MNHNS and CDR2 SASEGT. V lost 8 bases, J lost 4 bases, and 5 bases lay in between. As DNA, the CDR3 is TGTGCCAGCCGCATTAATGAAAAACTGTTTTTT. It is translated as CASRINEKLFF.

This clonotype has just a few counts. The rearrangement links TRBV5-1 to TRBJ2-5; a possible D gene is TRBD2 (6 bases). In germline, CDR1 is SGHRS, CDR2 YFSETQ. The CDR3 spans 14 residues. V was trimmed by 4 bases and J by 4 bases, leaving 14 bases between them. The CDR3, as DNA: TGCGCCAGCAGCCCTGGAGGCGGGGCAGAGACCCAGTACTTC. It is translated as CASSPGGGAETQYF.

In its sample, this clonotype was seen many times. The V and J genes are TRBV6-6 and TRBJ1-3, with 9 bases that match TRBD1. The CDR3 loop spans 16 amino acids. Unmatched junction bases numbered 7, after V lost 6 bases and J lost 1 base. Germline V CDR1 and CDR2: MNHNY, SVGAGI (reference sequence). CDR3 DNA: TGTGCCAGCAGGGGACAGGGACTTAGATCTGGAAACACCATATATTTT. This gives the protein CASRGQGLRSGNTIYF.

This clonotype was counted ten times or more. This chain connects TRBV19 to TRBJ1-1; no definite D call. CDR1 is LNHDA, CDR2 SQIVND, per germline (reference sequence). V was pared by 8 bases and J by 11 bases, with 18 bases between. This CDR3 has 12 amino acids. CDR3 sequence (DNA): TGTGCCAGTTCCGAATGGGCCCTCCCGGCTTTCTTT. As protein: CASSEWALPAFF.

This clonotype was seen only a few times. The genes are TRBV7-2 and TRBJ2-3; 9 positions match TRBD1. The germline V gene has CDR1 SGHTA and CDR2 FQGNSA. The CDR3 has 13 residues. After removal of 5 bases from V and 12 bases from J, the junction contained 9 bases not matched to a gene. The CDR3 nucleotides read TGTGCCAGCAGCCCCCAGGACAGGGGACTTCAGTATTTT. Protein product: CASSPQDRGLQYF.

This clonotype was counted ten times or more. The chain employs TRBV6-1 and TRBJ2-7; D gene ambiguous. The CDR3 totals 11 residues. The germline V and J ends were trimmed by 8 bases and 4 bases, with 9 bases remaining between them. Germline CDR1 MNHNS, CDR2 SASEGT. The CDR3 loop reads CASGVGYEQYV. DNA for the CDR3: TGTGCCAGCGGAGTGGGGTACGAGCAGTACGTC.

This clonotype was seen only a few times. The gene calls are TRBV29-1 and TRBJ1-1; D might be TRBD1 (6 bases). V was cut by 6 bases and J by 1 base, with 9 bases left in between. CDR1 and CDR2 (germline): SQVTM, ANQGSEA. The CDR3 runs to 12 residues. CDR3 sequence (DNA): TGCAGCGTGGACAGAACGAACACTGAAGCTTTCTTT. Protein sequence: CSVDRTNTEAFF.

The chain links TRBV29-1 to TRBJ1-1; 10 bases map to TRBD1. V shed 7 bases and J 4 bases; nucleotides not matched to a gene: 6. This CDR3 has 13 residues. The germline CDR1 and CDR2 sequences are SQVTM and ANQGSEA. The CDR3 reads CSGDRGRGTEAFF. The DNA of the CDR3 is TGCAGCGGGGACAGGGGACGAGGCACTGAAGCTTTCTTT.

In this sample, this clonotype turned up a few times. V and J are TRBV12-3 or TRBV12-4 and TRBJ1-1; D not certain. The length of the CDR3 is 14 residues. The V and J ends lost 5 bases and 0 bases respectively, with 10 bases between them. The CDR3 region is CASSNFHMNTEAFF. The CDR3 DNA sequence: TGTGCCAGCAGTAACTTCCACATGAACACTGAAGCTTTCTTT.

V gene TRBV6-1 combines with J gene TRBJ2-7, with 11 nucleotides matching TRBD1. The V gene's germline CDR1 is MNHNS and CDR2 SASEGT. The CDR3 runs 13 residues. With V trimmed by 10 bases and J by 6 bases, 8 bases remained unmatched. CDR3 sequence reads: CATWTGGLSEQYF. Written as DNA, the CDR3 is TGTGCCACCTGGACAGGGGGCCTCTCCGAGCAGTACTTC.

Ten or more counts support this clonotype. V is TRBV4-3 and J is TRBJ2-2; the match to TRBD1 covers 11 bases. CDR1 is LGHNA, CDR2 YSLEER, per germline. V gave up 5 bases and J gave up 7 bases; unmatched junction bases: 12. This CDR3 comprises 17 residues. The CDR3 region has the DNA TGCGCCAGCAGCATACGGCCCGGACAGGGGGCTTTCGGGGAGCTGTTTTTT. It is translated as CASSIRPGQGAFGELFF.

The chain couples TRBV7-9 to TRBJ1-1; possible D gene TRBD1, 5 bases. V lost 8 bases and J lost 5, with 15 bases in between. Germline V gene sequence: CDR1 SEHNR, CDR2 FQNEAQ (reference sequence). The CDR3 is 13 residues long. The CDR3 reads CASPGGAGTEAFF. The DNA for the CDR3 is TGTGCCAGCCCGGGAGGGGCCGGAACTGAAGCTTTCTTT.

The gene calls are TRBV19 and TRBJ2-6; D is ambiguous. The length of the CDR3 is 13 residues. Trimming cost V 3 bases and J 6 bases, with 6 bases left between them. Looked up from germline, CDR1 is LNHDA and CDR2 is SQIVND (reference sequence). Here the CDR3 DNA reads TGTGCCAGTAGTATGCTCGTGGCCAACGTCCTGACTTTC. This translates into CASSMLVANVLTF.

This chain uses TRBV4-1 with TRBJ2-2, with D perhaps TRBD1 (6 bases). V dropped 3 bases and J dropped 4 bases, with 15 bases sitting between them. The length of the CDR3 is 16 residues. Germline CDR1 is MGHRA and CDR2 is YSYEKL. The CDR3 spells CASSHPGGASTGELFF. The CDR3 DNA sequence: TGCGCCAGCAGCCACCCTGGGGGCGCGAGCACCGGGGAGCTGTTTTTT.

This clonotype showed up many times. The rearrangement joins TRBV6-1 to TRBJ1-1; tentatively, D is TRBD1 (6 bases). The V and J ends lost 6 bases and 1 base respectively, with 18 bases between them. The germline V gene encodes CDR1 MNHNS and CDR2 SASEGT. CDR3 length: 16 residues. CDR3 DNA sequence: TGTGCCAGCAGCAGAAACATAGACAGGCGGAACACTGAAGCTTTCTTT. Protein product: CASSRNIDRRNTEAFF.

This chain joins TRBV6-5 and TRBJ2-6; D could derive from TRBD1 or TRBD2 (5 bases each). Trimming left V 6 bases short and J 4 bases short, with 19 bases between. From germline, CDR1 is MNHEY and CDR2 SVGAGI. The CDR3 sequence is 17 residues long. For the CDR3, the DNA is TGTGCCAGCAGGCGAGGGGCAGGGTTAATCGGGGCCAACGTCCTGACTTTC. It codes for CASRRGAGLIGANVLTF.

V is TRBV28 and J is TRBJ1-2; no definite D call. The CDR3 contains 14 residues. The germline V gene encodes CDR1 MDHEN and CDR2 SYDVKM. Trimming took off 4 bases at V and 4 bases at J, with 13 bases between the two ends. This chain's CDR3 is CASSSEVVVYGYTF. The CDR3 nucleotides read TGTGCCAGCAGTTCTGAAGTAGTAGTCTATGGCTACACCTTC.

This clonotype came up a few times. This chain uses TRBV7-9 with TRBJ2-7; 9 positions agree with TRBD1. The V gene end was trimmed by 2 bases and the J gene end by 4 bases; junction bases not matched to a gene: 6. The CDR3 has 15 residues. CDR1 SEHNR and CDR2 FQNEAQ come from the germline V gene (reference sequence). In DNA, the CDR3 is TGTGCCAGCAGCTTATTGACAGGGGGTTCTTACGAGCAGTACGTC. It specifies CASSLLTGGSYEQYV.

The chain joins TRBV15 to TRBJ1-1; a weak D match, TRBD1 (5 bases). Germline V gives CDR1 LNHNV, CDR2 YYDKDF (reference sequence). The CDR3 sequence is 11 residues long. V lost 11 bases and J 3 bases, leaving 10 bases between the germline ends. Written as DNA, the CDR3 is TGTGCCGTATCGGGGGACACTGAAGCTTTCTTT. Encoded protein: CAVSGDTEAFF.

This chain connects TRBV12-3 or TRBV12-4 to TRBJ2-4; the D gene is possibly TRBD1 (6 bases). CDR3 length: 15 residues. V was pared by 6 bases and J by 0 bases, with 12 bases between. In DNA form, the CDR3 reads TGTGCCAGCAGCCTGGACAGTCTAGCCAAAAACATTCAGTACTTC. This codes for CASSLDSLAKNIQYF.

The chain uses TRBV6-6 and TRBJ2-1; unclear D gene. In germline, CDR1 is MNHNY, CDR2 SVGAGI (reference sequence). This CDR3 is built from 18 residues. The V end lost 7 bases, the J end lost 7 bases, and 29 bases lay between the germline ends. Here the CDR3 reads CASTLRPPRASYGNEQFF. In DNA form, the CDR3 reads TGTGCCAGCACTCTTAGACCCCCACGGGCGAGCTATGGTAATGAGCAGTTCTTC.

This chain links TRBV24-1 with TRBJ2-5; D call uncertain. Trimming left V 4 bases short and J 6 bases short, with 5 bases between. Looked up from germline, CDR1 is KGHDR and CDR2 is SFDVKD. There are 11 residues in the CDR3. The CDR3 region has the DNA TGTGCCACCAGTGAGAGGCAGACCCAGTACTTC. It yields the protein CATSERQTQYF.

The chain employs TRBV5-8 and TRBJ1-1, with 8 positions matching TRBD1. Unmatched junction bases numbered 2, after V lost 4 bases and J lost 0 bases. Germline V gives CDR1 SGHTS, CDR2 YDEGEE. The CDR3 covers 14 residues. CDR3 nucleotide sequence: TGTGCCAGCAGCCACAGGGGGATGAACACTGAAGCTTTCTTT. Translation gives CASSHRGMNTEAFF.

V is TRBV5-1 and J is TRBJ2-1; D gene ambiguous. This CDR3 comprises 15 residues. Germline CDR1 is SGHRS and CDR2 is YFSETQ. Trimming pared 1 base from V and 4 bases from J, leaving 12 bases between. This CDR3 is CASSLSGQQYNEQFF. In nucleotides, the CDR3 is TGCGCCAGCAGCTTGTCCGGCCAGCAATACAATGAGCAGTTCTTC.